In its sample, the clone carrying this T cell receptor (beta chain) was seen a few times. From germline, CDR1 is LGHNA and CDR2 YNFKEQ. Trimming removed 0 bases at V and 8 bases at J, with 20 bases between. The CDR3 has 17 residues. Authors' data handling: Reference gene primer amplification gave nucleated cell count estimates. This table comes from immunoSEQ multiplex PCR, and its TCRdb copy is limited to in-frame clones, with some not included. That table is the source of V, J and clone size, and D and trimming were worked out from the DNA. The sample consists of about 150,000 clones, over 75% of them appearing once. The sample is drawn from a study of blood T cell repertoires in COVID-19. Study context: Sites across the United States, Italy and Spain contributed samples from acute and convalescent COVID-19. The analysed material was cDNA or gDNA that came from T cells, B-cell-depleted T cells, or PBMCs.

The sequenced sample consisted of peripheral blood. The chain couples TRBV4-2 to TRBJ2-1, with D possibly TRBD2 on 6 matching bases. The receptor was derived from a woman in her 40s with acute or convalescent COVID-19. CDR3 loop: CASSQDIAEGLSHEQFF. DNA for the CDR3: TGTGCCAGCAGCCAAGATATCGCGGAGGGCCTGTCCCATGAGCAGTTCTTC.